These 28 T cell receptor beta chains share one sample of origin, sequenced in a study of blood T cell repertoires in COVID-19. Using immunoSEQ multiplex PCR, the repertoire was profiled, and TCRdb retains in-frame clones only, with some absent. The table lists approximately 60,000 clones, 80% to 90% of them singletons. Sequences were obtained from peripheral blood. The receptors shown here come from a man aged 50 to 59 with active COVID-19.

The genes are TRBV11-3 and TRBJ1-1; D unresolved. V lost 3 bases and J lost 0, with 5 bases in between. The CDR3 totals 13 residues. Per germline, CDR1 SGHNT and CDR2 YENEEA. The CDR3 loop reads CASSFGLNTEAFF. CDR3 DNA sequence: TGTGCCAGCAGCTTCGGGTTGAACACTGAAGCTTTCTTT.

The rearrangement uses TRBV9 and TRBJ2-7, with a weak D call TRBD2 (5 bases). Germline V gene lookup returns CDR1 SGDLS and CDR2 YYNGEE. This CDR3 has 14 amino acids. Trimming shortened V by 0 bases and J by 5 bases, and 12 bases separated the two germline ends. The CDR3 reads CASSVGGPSNEQYF. The DNA for the CDR3 is TGTGCCAGCAGCGTAGGAGGGCCAAGCAACGAGCAGTACTTC. The entire variable domain, with the rest obtained from reference TRBV9 and TRBJ2-7, is as follows: DSGVTQTPKHLITATGQRVTLRCSPRSGDLSVYWYQQSLDQGLQFLIQYYNGEERAKGNILERFSAQQFPDLHSELNLSSLELGDSALYFCASSVGGPSNEQYFGPGTRLTVT.

The rearrangement joins TRBV7-6 to TRBJ2-7, with a possible D match to TRBD1 (6 bases). The CDR3 extends over 14 amino acids. V shed 5 bases and J shed 3 bases, with 14 bases lying between them. The germline gives CDR1 SGHVS, CDR2 FNYEAQ. For the CDR3, the DNA is TGTGCCAGCAGCCCTCTACAGGGATACTACGAGCAGTACTTC. It encodes CASSPLQGYYEQYF.

The genes are TRBV5-6 and TRBJ2-3, with D unresolved. The CDR3 sequence is 13 residues long. Germline V gene lookup returns CDR1 SGHDT and CDR2 YYEEEE. With 4 bases removed from V and 13 bases from J, the gap between germline ends came to 19 bases. The DNA for the CDR3 is TGTGCCAGCAGCCCCGGAGTGCCTCCGGTGGAGTATTTT. Its protein product is CASSPGVPPVEYF.

CDR3 DNA sequence: TGTGCCAGCAGTTACGACAGGGGACGCCTAGGGACCGGGGAGCTGTTTTTT. Translated: CASSYDRGRLGTGELFF. The chain has TRBV6-2 or TRBV6-3 and TRBJ2-2; TRBD1 matches 8 bases. The CDR3 runs to 17 residues. The J segment lost 5 bases and the V segment lost 2 bases, leaving 10 bases of the junction unmatched. Germline-derived CDR1 and CDR2 are MNHEY and SVGEGT.

This sequence joins TRBV19 and TRBJ1-1; 8 positions agree with TRBD1. V trimming: 5 bases; J trimming: 1 base; junction bases outside the gene matches: 9. Germline V CDR1 and CDR2: LNHDA, SQIVND (reference sequence). The CDR3 is 16 residues long. The DNA of the CDR3 is TGTGCCAGTAGTCCCCGGACAGGGCGGCGGAACACTGAAGCTTTCTTT. Its translation is CASSPRTGRRNTEAFF.

V and J are TRBV7-9 and TRBJ1-1; possible D gene TRBD1, 5 bases. The CDR3 consists of 13 residues. Germline CDR1 is SEHNR and CDR2 is FQNEAQ (reference sequence). The V gene lost 7 bases and the J gene lost 0 bases, with 9 bases spanning the gap. CDR3 nucleotide sequence: TGTGCCAGCAATGGGGGGGTGAACACTGAAGCTTTCTTT. It translates to CASNGGVNTEAFF.

The chain uses TRBV9 and TRBJ1-5; D call uncertain. This CDR3 contains 14 residues. Trimming cost V 2 bases and J 2 bases, with 8 bases left between them. Germline CDR1 reads SGDLS; CDR2 reads YYNGEE. The CDR3 protein is CASSVSSGNQPQHF. CDR3 bases: TGTGCCAGCAGCGTCTCCTCAGGCAATCAGCCCCAGCATTTT.

The chain carries TRBV7-3 and TRBJ2-3, with 7 bases that match TRBD2. CDR1 and CDR2 from the germline V gene are SGHTA and FQGTGA. The CDR3 has 16 residues. The J segment lost 0 bases and the V segment lost 0 bases, leaving 3 bases of the junction unmatched. CDR3 sequence (DNA): TGTGCCAGCAGCTTAACGGCTAGCGGAAGCACAGATACGCAGTATTTT. Residues: CASSLTASGSTDTQYF.

This clone has a single count. The V call is TRBV27, the J call TRBJ2-7; D uncertain. The ends were cut back, 8 bases at V and 3 bases at J, with 14 bases in the middle. The germline V gene encodes CDR1 MNHEY and CDR2 SMNVEV (reference sequence). This CDR3 is 13 amino acids long. The CDR3 nucleotides are TGTGCCAGCTCGCACGGGTTCAGCTACGAGCAGTACTTC. It specifies CASSHGFSYEQYF.

This chain connects TRBV3-1 (or the pseudogene TRBV3-2) to TRBJ2-7; TRBD1 agrees at 7 bases. The germline V gene has CDR1 LGHDT and CDR2 YNNKEL (reference sequence). The CDR3 spans 16 residues. V shed 0 bases and J 7 bases; nucleotides not matched to a gene: 12. The CDR3 region has the DNA TGTGCCAGCAGCCAAGAACCCGCGCTGGACAGGACGGAGCAGTACTTC. Amino acids: CASSQEPALDRTEQYF.

V is TRBV23-1 and J is TRBJ1-3; D remains ambiguous. TRBV23-1 is classed as an ORF, of uncertain function. The CDR3 totals 14 residues. V gave up 11 bases and J gave up 4 bases, with 18 bases separating them. CDR3 sequence (DNA): TGCGCCTGGAAACCGGGGAATCTGGGAAACACCATATATTTT. Its translation: CAWKPGNLGNTIYF.

The genes are TRBV6-5 and TRBJ1-3; D is possibly TRBD1 (6 bases). V was trimmed by 4 bases and J by 1 base, leaving 14 bases between them. CDR3 length: 16 amino acids. The germline CDR1 and CDR2 sequences are MNHEY and SVGAGI. CDR3 coding DNA: TGTGCCAGCAGTTGGGGCCGAGGGGGTTCTGGAAACACCATATATTTT. Protein: CASSWGRGGSGNTIYF.

The chain links TRBV28 to TRBJ1-6; D unclear. The germline V gene encodes CDR1 MDHEN and CDR2 SYDVKM. The CDR3 sequence is 14 residues long. V gave up 6 bases and J gave up 1 base, with 7 bases separating them. CDR3 amino acids: CASRPGSYNSPLHF. The CDR3 coding sequence is TGTGCCAGCAGACCGGGGTCCTATAATTCACCCCTCCACTTT.

The gene calls are TRBV7-2 and TRBJ2-4; 8 bases agree with TRBD1. This CDR3 is 15 amino acids long. Per the germline V gene, CDR1 is SGHTA and CDR2 is FQGNSA. V was clipped by 5 bases and J by 5 bases; unmatched bases: 8. The CDR3 DNA is TGTGCCAGCAGCCCCCCGGGACAGGTACAAAACATTCAGTACTTC. This translates into CASSPPGQVQNIQYF.

The chain's CDR3 is CASSYEAGSGGANVLTF. CDR3 coding DNA: TGTGCCAGCAGTTACGAGGCAGGGTCTGGGGGGGCCAACGTCCTGACTTTC. V gene TRBV6-2 or TRBV6-3 combines with J gene TRBJ2-6, with a weak D call TRBD1 (5 bases). Trimming took 2 bases from V and 4 from J, leaving 15 bases between them. This CDR3 has 17 residues. Germline CDR1 reads MNHEY; CDR2 reads SVGEGT.

This chain uses TRBV9 with TRBJ2-3, with 7 bases fitting TRBD1. V lost 0 bases to trimming and J lost 0 bases; unmatched junction nucleotides: 7. The CDR3 covers 17 residues. Germline assignment: CDR1 SGDLS and CDR2 YYNGEE. In nucleotides, the CDR3 is TGTGCCAGCAGCGTAGAAGACAGGGCTGGAAGCACAGATACGCAGTATTTT. It translates to CASSVEDRAGSTDTQYF.

The chain recombines TRBV7-2 with TRBJ1-1; D gene ambiguous. V was clipped by 5 bases and J by 7 bases, with 8 bases between them. The CDR3 has 11 residues. Germline V gene data show CDR1 as SGHTA and CDR2 as FQGNSA. CDR3: CASSLQNEAFF. The CDR3 nucleotides are TGTGCCAGCAGCCTACAGAATGAAGCTTTCTTT.

In this sample, this clone turned up a few times. The chain recombines TRBV6-5 with TRBJ1-2; possible D gene TRBD1, 6 bases. There are 14 residues in the CDR3. Trimming removed 6 bases from V and 4 bases from J, with 15 bases in between. Germline lookup yields CDR1 MNHEY and CDR2 SVGAGI. The CDR3 loop reads CASRMDRNFYGYTF. The DNA of the CDR3 is TGTGCCAGCAGGATGGACAGAAACTTCTATGGCTACACCTTC.

V and J are TRBV7-2 and TRBJ2-1, with TRBD2 as a possible D gene (5 bases). V was clipped by 8 bases and J by 0 bases, with 17 bases between them. The CDR3 length is 16 residues. Germline CDR1 and CDR2: SGHTA and FQGNSA. The CDR3 DNA follows: TGTGCCAGCCGATCACCAGAGGGCCGCTCCTACAATGAGCAGTTCTTC. Translation: CASRSPEGRSYNEQFF. Drawing the rest from reference TRBV7-2 and TRBJ2-1, the complete variable domain is GAGVSQSPSNKVTEKGKDVELRCDPISGHTALYWYRQSLGQGLEFLIYFQGNSAPDKSGLPSDRFSAERTGGSVSTLTIQRTQQEDSAVYLCASRSPEGRSYNEQFFGPGTRLTVL.

This chain uses TRBV3-1 (or the pseudogene TRBV3-2) with TRBJ1-5; TRBD1 might be the D (6 bases). V was pared by 3 bases and J by 7 bases, with 7 bases between. Germline values: CDR1 LGHDT, CDR2 YNNKEL (reference sequence). The CDR3 is 12 residues long. The CDR3 sequence: CASSHRGQPQHF. CDR3 nucleotide sequence: TGTGCCAGCAGCCACAGGGGACAGCCCCAGCATTTT.

The genes are TRBV3-1 (or the pseudogene TRBV3-2) and TRBJ2-3; 10 bases are shared with TRBD2. Trimming cost V 3 bases and J 1 base; bases outside gene matches: 4. CDR1 is LGHDT, CDR2 YNNKEL, per germline (reference sequence). CDR3 size: 16 residues. Here the CDR3 reads CASSHRLAGGTDTQYF. CDR3 in DNA: TGTGCCAGCAGCCACCGTCTAGCGGGGGGCACAGATACGCAGTATTTT.

The chain is built from TRBV7-9 and TRBJ2-1; 12 bases map to TRBD2. CDR1 and CDR2 (germline): SEHNR, FQNEAQ (reference sequence). V dropped 2 bases and J dropped 8; count of bases not matched to a gene: 13. This CDR3 region has 18 residues. CDR3 sequence reads: CASSLKFRLAGVVDEQFF. CDR3 coding DNA: TGTGCCAGCAGCTTAAAATTTCGACTAGCGGGAGTCGTCGATGAGCAGTTCTTC.

V gene TRBV5-1 combines with J gene TRBJ1-1, with 7 bases fitting TRBD1. V trimming: 0 bases; J trimming: 3 bases; junction bases outside the gene matches: 5. Germline CDR1 SGHRS, CDR2 YFSETQ. CDR3 length: 15 residues. CDR3 coding DNA: TGCGCCAGCAGCTTGGATAGGGGGCTAGACACTGAAGCTTTCTTT. Translation: CASSLDRGLDTEAFF.

The CDR3 region is CASSLATGGPDTQYF. DNA of the CDR3: TGTGCCAGCAGCCTCGCGACAGGGGGCCCAGATACGCAGTATTTT. The genes are TRBV2 and TRBJ2-3, with 10 positions matching TRBD1. The CDR3 runs to 15 residues. Germline V gene lookup returns CDR1 SNHLY and CDR2 FYNNEI. V was pared by 6 bases and J by 4 bases, with 7 bases of the junction left unmatched. Complete variable domain (other parts from reference TRBV2 and TRBJ2-3): EPEVTQTPSHQVTQMGQEVILRCVPISNHLYFYWYRQILGQKVEFLVSFYNNEISEKSEIFDDQFSVERPDGSNFTLKIRSTKLEDSAMYFCASSLATGGPDTQYFGPGTRLTVL.

V and J are TRBV7-9 and TRBJ1-4; no reliable D call. Looked up from germline, CDR1 is SEHNR and CDR2 is FQNEAQ (reference sequence). The CDR3 sequence is 15 residues long. V gave up 1 base and J gave up 7 bases, with 13 bases separating them. This chain's CDR3 is CASSLDVGLGEKLFF. The CDR3 nucleotides read TGTGCCAGCAGCTTAGACGTGGGTCTAGGTGAAAAACTGTTTTTT.

The chain employs TRBV11-3 and TRBJ2-3; TRBD2 might be the D (6 bases). The ends were cut back, 5 bases at V and 4 bases at J, with 13 bases in the middle. CDR1 is SGHNT, CDR2 YENEEA, per germline. The CDR3 runs to 14 residues. In DNA, the CDR3 is TGTGCCAGCAGCGACCCCCGGGAGCCAGATACGCAGTATTTT. Translated, it gives CASSDPREPDTQYF. The full variable domain, in which reference TRBV11-3 and TRBJ2-3 provide the parts outside the CDR3, is EAGVVQSPRYKIIEKKQPVAFWCNPISGHNTLYWYLQNLGQGPELLIRYENEEAVDDSQLPKDRFSAERLKGVDSTLKIQPAELGDSAVYLCASSDPREPDTQYFGPGTRLTVL.

As for this clone: Compared with germline, one end of the junction differs, possibly owing to a read error. The V call is TRBV7-2, the J call TRBJ2-7; 12 nucleotides agree with TRBD2. The length of the CDR3 is 16 residues. Per the germline V gene, CDR1 is SGHTA and CDR2 is FQGNSA. The CDR3: CASSTASGRASHEQYF. The CDR3 nucleotides read TGTGCCAGCAGCACCGCTAGCGGGAGGGCCTCCCACGAGCAGTACTTC. Full variable domain (missing parts from reference TRBV7-2 and TRBJ2-7): GAGVSQSPSNKVTEKGKDVELRCDPISGHTALYWYRQSLGQGLEFLIYFQGNSAPDKSGLPSDRFSAERTGGSVSTLTIQRTQQEDSAVYLCASSTASGRASHEQYFGPGTRLTVT.